These 29 T cell receptor beta chains were all obtained from the same sample, sequenced in a study of T cell clones after liver transplantation. The assay was immunoSEQ multiplex PCR, and TCRdb's table has in-frame clones only and misses some. The sample lists 45,000 to 60,000 clones; 84% were seen once. The sequencing here drew on CD4+ T cells from blood, taken before liver transplant. Receptor source: a human donor who received a liver transplant.

V gene TRBV18 combines with J gene TRBJ2-1; TRBD2 agrees at 7 bases. With 8 bases clipped from V and 2 bases from J, the junction kept 12 bases outside the gene matches. The CDR3 covers 16 residues. The germline V gene has CDR1 KGHSH and CDR2 LQKENI. CDR3 residues: CASLTNRGETYNEQFF. The CDR3 bases are TGTGCCAGCCTCACCAACCGGGGGGAGACCTACAATGAGCAGTTCTTC.

This sequence joins TRBV5-1 and TRBJ1-2, with D perhaps matching TRBD1 (5 bases). CDR3 length: 14 residues. Trimming left V 4 bases short and J 2 bases short, with 12 bases between. The V gene's germline CDR1 is SGHRS and CDR2 YFSETQ. CDR3 sequence reads: CASSARRDNYGYTF. The DNA for the CDR3 is TGCGCCAGCAGCGCTCGGAGGGACAACTATGGCTACACCTTC. The whole variable domain, filled in from reference TRBV5-1 and TRBJ1-2, reads KAGVTQTPRYLIKTRGQQVTLSCSPISGHRSVSWYQQTPGQGLQFLFEYFSETQRNKGNFPGRFSGRQFSNSRSEMNVSTLELGDSALYLCASSARRDNYGYTFGSGTRLTVV.

The V and J genes are TRBV7-2 and TRBJ1-4, with unresolved D. The CDR3 extends over 15 amino acids. Germline values: CDR1 SGHTA, CDR2 FQGNSA. Deletions cut 4 bases from V and 8 bases from J, with 17 bases between. The CDR3 DNA is TGTGCCAGCAGCTCCGCGACGGGCAGGCACGAAAAACTGTTTTTT. Its translation: CASSSATGRHEKLFF.

This chain links TRBV7-9 with TRBJ2-1, with TRBD2 matching 11 bases. V gave up 7 bases and J gave up 6 bases; unmatched junction bases: 5. The CDR3 runs to 14 residues. Looked up from germline, CDR1 is SEHNR and CDR2 is FQNEAQ (reference sequence). CDR3 in amino acids: CASMTSGVLNEQFF. CDR3 sequence (DNA): TGTGCCAGCATGACTAGCGGGGTGCTCAATGAGCAGTTCTTC.

This clone has a handful of counts. V usage is TRBV30 and J usage is TRBJ2-1, with 8 bases fitting TRBD2. The CDR3 sequence is 15 residues long. CDR1 and CDR2 (germline): GTSNPN, SVGIG (reference sequence). V lost 2 bases, J lost 0 bases, and 3 bases stayed unmatched. The CDR3 spells CAWSRGLVSYNEQFF. The CDR3 nucleotides read TGTGCCTGGAGTCGGGGACTAGTCTCCTACAATGAGCAGTTCTTC.

J is TRBJ1-4 and V is TRBV11-2; 9 nucleotides align to TRBD1. The V and J ends lost 5 bases and 3 bases, in that order; junction bases with no gene match: 4. Germline loops: CDR1 SGHAT, CDR2 FQNNGV. The CDR3 extends over 15 amino acids. CDR3 in amino acids: CASSTGTGSNEKLFF. Here the CDR3 DNA reads TGTGCCAGCAGCACTGGGACAGGGTCTAATGAAAAACTGTTTTTT.

This chain links TRBV28 with TRBJ2-7; no firm D call. Germline V CDR1 and CDR2: MDHEN, SYDVKM. This CDR3 has 12 amino acids. The V and J ends lost 8 bases and 1 base respectively, with 9 bases between them. Here the CDR3 reads CASRSRSYEQYF. The CDR3 DNA reads TGTGCCAGCCGGTCTAGGTCCTACGAGCAGTACTTC.

DNA of the CDR3: TGCAGCGTTGACAGTCCAGGGGGAGATACGCAGTATTTT. Protein: CSVDSPGGDTQYF. This rearrangement joins TRBV29-1 to TRBJ2-3; 7 bases match TRBD1. The CDR3 is 13 residues long. Germline V gene sequence: CDR1 SQVTM, CDR2 ANQGSEA. V shed 3 bases and J 5 bases; nucleotides not matched to a gene: 5.

This clone was detected once. The V call is TRBV6-5, the J call TRBJ2-1, with D perhaps matching TRBD1 (5 bases). Trimming left V 6 bases short and J 6 bases short, with 12 bases between. CDR3 length: 13 amino acids. CDR1 is MNHEY and CDR2 is SVGAGI in the germline V gene. The CDR3 loop is CASRPAGFNEQFF. Written as DNA, the CDR3 is TGTGCCAGCAGGCCGGCAGGGTTCAATGAGCAGTTCTTC.

This rearrangement joins TRBV7-2 to TRBJ1-3; 10 bases align to TRBD1. The J segment lost 1 base and the V segment lost 5 bases, leaving 8 bases of the junction unmatched. The germline V gene encodes CDR1 SGHTA and CDR2 FQGNSA. The CDR3 consists of 17 residues. The CDR3 nucleotides read TGTGCCAGCAGCCCCGGCAGACAGGGGGCGTCTGGAAACACCATATATTTT. This sequence encodes CASSPGRQGASGNTIYF.

V gene TRBV5-6 combines with J gene TRBJ1-2; D gene ambiguous. The germline gives CDR1 SGHDT, CDR2 YYEEEE. V was pared by 4 bases and J by 5 bases, with 9 bases between. This CDR3 has 12 residues. The CDR3 region is CASSVWGYGYTF. The CDR3 DNA sequence: TGTGCCAGCAGCGTGTGGGGTTATGGCTACACCTTC.

Comment on this clone: Distinct nucleotide sequences in the sample also encode this CDR3. This chain links TRBV6-6 with TRBJ1-5; D not certain. Germline-derived CDR1 and CDR2 are MNHNY and SVGAGI (reference sequence). The CDR3 is 13 amino acids. V was cut by 4 bases and J by 1 base, with 5 bases left in between. The CDR3 here is CASSSDSNQPQHF. In DNA, the CDR3 is TGTGCCAGCAGTTCAGACAGCAATCAGCCCCAGCATTTT.

J is TRBJ1-1 and V is TRBV6-1; D is uncertain. Trimming left V 7 bases short and J 4 bases short, with 10 bases between. The CDR3 is made up of 12 amino acids. Looked up from germline, CDR1 is MNHNS and CDR2 is SASEGT. CDR3 DNA: TGTGCCAGCACACGATTGGGCACTGAAGCTTTCTTT. It encodes CASTRLGTEAFF.

V is TRBV19 and J is TRBJ2-5; no firm D call. CDR3 length: 13 amino acids. Germline V gene sequence: CDR1 LNHDA, CDR2 SQIVND (reference sequence). The ends were cut back, 5 bases at V and 1 base at J, with 8 bases in the middle. CDR3 sequence reads: CASSPLRQETQYF. The CDR3 nucleotides read TGTGCCAGTAGTCCCCTCCGCCAAGAGACCCAGTACTTC.

This rearrangement joins TRBV11-1 to TRBJ1-2, with a tentative D call TRBD1 (6 bases). CDR1 SGHAT and CDR2 FQDESV come from the germline V gene (reference sequence). Trimming removed 3 bases from V and 8 bases from J, with 19 bases in between. The CDR3 has 15 amino acids. The CDR3 DNA reads as TGTGCCAGCAGCTTTTCGACACAGGGTCATCGGGGCTACACCTTC. Translated: CASSFSTQGHRGYTF.

The chain joins TRBV30 to TRBJ1-2; TRBD1 aligns across 9 bases. Germline assignment: CDR1 GTSNPN and CDR2 SVGIG (reference sequence). The junction had 9 bases not matched to a gene; V was cut back by 3 bases and J by 4 bases. CDR3 length equals 15 residues. The DNA for the CDR3 is TGTGCCTGGAGAAGGGGGGACAGGGAGGCCTATGGCTACACCTTC. Its protein is CAWRRGDREAYGYTF. Full variable domain (remainder filled in from reference TRBV30 and TRBJ1-2): SQTIHQWPATLVQPVGSPLSLECTVEGTSNPNLYWYRQAAGRGLQLLFYSVGIGQISSEVPQNLSASRPQDRQFILSSKKLLLSDSGFYLCAWRRGDREAYGYTFGSGTRLTVV.

V and J are TRBV28 and TRBJ2-1; 8 nucleotides match TRBD2. The CDR3 loop spans 12 amino acids. Germline CDR1 MDHEN, CDR2 SYDVKM. With V trimmed by 6 bases and J by 13 bases, 8 bases remained unmatched. The CDR3 DNA sequence: TGTGCCAGCAGGCTTCCGGGGACTAGTCAGTTCTTC. Protein: CASRLPGTSQFF.

This clone was seen only once. The chain recombines TRBV28 with TRBJ2-4; the D call may be TRBD1 or TRBD2 (6 bases each). This CDR3 has 14 residues. Between the trimmed V and J ends, which lost 5 bases and 7 bases, there was a span of 15 bases. The germline V gene encodes CDR1 MDHEN and CDR2 SYDVKM. Here the CDR3 reads CASSSRRGPNIQYF. DNA for the CDR3: TGTGCCAGCAGTAGCCGCCGGGGGCCTAACATTCAGTACTTC.

This chain uses TRBV6-4 with TRBJ2-1; 8 bases are a match to TRBD2. Germline V gene data show CDR1 as MRHNA and CDR2 as SNTAGT. The ends lost 4 bases at V and 6 bases at J; junction bases unmatched: 5. The CDR3 consists of 14 residues. The DNA for the CDR3 is TGTGCCAGCAGTGTCCTAGCGGGCTCCAATGAGCAGTTCTTC. This sequence encodes CASSVLAGSNEQFF.

This chain joins TRBV7-4 and TRBJ1-5; 7 nucleotides agree with TRBD1. With 2 bases clipped from V and 2 bases from J, the junction kept 9 bases outside the gene matches. The CDR3 runs 17 residues. The germline V gene has CDR1 SGHVT and CDR2 SQSDAQ. The DNA of the CDR3 is TGTGCCAGCAGCTTAATGACCTTTACAGGGGGCAATCAGCCCCAGCATTTT. Protein sequence: CASSLMTFTGGNQPQHF.

In nucleotides, the CDR3 is TGTGCCAGCAGCTTGAGCGGGAGGGCCACACACGAGCAGTTCTTC. Amino acids: CASSLSGRATHEQFF. This chain connects TRBV5-6 to TRBJ2-1; 10 bases line up with TRBD2. The V segment lost 1 base and the J segment 10 bases; nucleotides outside the gene matches: 8. Per the germline V gene, CDR1 is SGHDT and CDR2 is YYEEEE. The CDR3 extends over 15 amino acids.

The chain is built from TRBV9 and TRBJ1-2; 9 bases match TRBD1. V lost 3 bases and J lost 13; bases outside the gene matches: 10. Looked up from germline, CDR1 is SGDLS and CDR2 is YYNGEE. This CDR3 spans 13 amino acids. The DNA for the CDR3 is TGTGCCAGCAGCGCTCTGACAGGGGGGACCCCCACCTTC. This gives the protein CASSALTGGTPTF. Complete variable domain (other parts from reference TRBV9 and TRBJ1-2): DSGVTQTPKHLITATGQRVTLRCSPRSGDLSVYWYQQSLDQGLQFLIQYYNGEERAKGNILERFSAQQFPDLHSELNLSSLELGDSALYFCASSALTGGTPTFGSGTRLTVV.

The V and J genes are TRBV5-4 and TRBJ2-6, with a tentative D call TRBD1 (5 bases). The CDR3 has 17 amino acids. Germline lookup yields CDR1 SGHNT and CDR2 YYREEE (reference sequence). Trimming left V 4 bases short and J 2 bases short, with 16 bases between. In DNA form, the CDR3 reads TGTGCCAGCAGCCCCCAGGGTTATATCCCTGGGGCCAACGTCCTGACTTTC. Translated, it gives CASSPQGYIPGANVLTF.

CDR3 sequence (DNA): TGTGCCTGGTCCGGGACTAGCCTTTTGGAGACCCAGTACTTC. This codes for CAWSGTSLLETQYF. V is TRBV30 and J is TRBJ2-5, with 9 bases that match TRBD2. From germline, CDR1 is GTSNPN and CDR2 SVGIG (reference sequence). CDR3 size: 14 residues. J lost 5 bases, V lost 5 bases, and 9 bases had no gene match.

The V gene is TRBV7-2, the J gene TRBJ2-7, with 9 bases fitting TRBD2. Germline V gene lookup returns CDR1 SGHTA and CDR2 FQGNSA. The CDR3 totals 16 residues. V shed 5 bases, J shed 3 bases, and the junction held 11 bases outside the gene matches. The CDR3 DNA is TGTGCCAGCAGCCTCTCAGCGGGAGGACTGGGCTACGAGCAGTACTTC. Translating gives CASSLSAGGLGYEQYF.

The rearrangement uses TRBV5-1 and TRBJ2-1; a possible D gene is TRBD1 (5 bases). V shed 4 bases and J shed 3 bases, with 11 bases lying between them. In germline, CDR1 is SGHRS, CDR2 YFSETQ. This CDR3 region has 14 residues. The CDR3 loop is CASSKDTVYNEQFF. The CDR3 nucleotides read TGCGCCAGCAGCAAGGACACCGTCTACAATGAGCAGTTCTTC.

This clone was observed a single time. The chain employs TRBV5-6 and TRBJ2-1; D call uncertain. The CDR3 has 14 residues. Germline V gene sequence: CDR1 SGHDT, CDR2 YYEEEE. Deletions cut 4 bases from V and 7 bases from J, with 15 bases between. CDR3 nucleotide sequence: TGTGCCAGCAGCCTGATTGCGCCGACTAATGAGCAGTTCTTC. Amino acids: CASSLIAPTNEQFF.

The chain links TRBV11-2 to TRBJ1-2, with D perhaps TRBD1 (5 bases). CDR1 is SGHAT, CDR2 FQNNGV, per germline. V gave up 3 bases and J gave up 2 bases, with 10 bases separating them. The CDR3 has 14 residues. Here the CDR3 DNA reads TGTGCCAGCAGCTTCGGCGGGGGGAACTATGGCTACACCTTC. Its translation is CASSFGGGNYGYTF.

The V and J genes are TRBV7-3 and TRBJ2-1; TRBD2 agrees at 8 bases. There are 12 residues in the CDR3. Germline CDR1 is SGHTA and CDR2 is FQGTGA. The junction had 0 bases not matched to a gene; V was cut back by 2 bases and J by 9 bases. This CDR3 is CASSLAGGEQFF. CDR3 DNA: TGTGCCAGCAGCTTAGCGGGAGGTGAGCAGTTCTTC.